Shown below are 27 T cell receptor beta chains from a single sample sequenced in a study of blood T cell repertoires in COVID-19. TCRdb's table, derived via immunoSEQ multiplex PCR, lists solely in-frame clones and lacks some. The sample has about 82,000 clones, over 70% seen once. Sequencing input: peripheral blood. Source of these receptors: a woman aged 40-49 years with active or convalescent COVID-19.

This clone was detected only a few times. The rearrangement links TRBV29-1 to TRBJ1-2; D perhaps matches TRBD1 (6 bases). V lost 0 bases and J lost 4, with 12 bases in between. Germline values: CDR1 SQVTM, CDR2 ANQGSEA. The CDR3 runs to 14 residues. CDR3 DNA sequence: TGCAGCGTTGAAGATTTCCCCAGGGGCTATGGCTACACCTTC. It is translated as CSVEDFPRGYGYTF.

The V call is TRBV19, the J call TRBJ1-6; D may be TRBD1 (5 bases). CDR1 and CDR2 (germline): LNHDA, SQIVND (reference sequence). V was clipped by 7 bases and J by 4 bases, with 8 bases between them. The CDR3 runs 13 residues. CDR3 coding DNA: TGTGCCAGTATGACAGATTATAATTCACCCCTCCACTTT. Amino acid sequence: CASMTDYNSPLHF.

This chain joins TRBV9 and TRBJ1-3, with 8 bases that match TRBD1. Germline V lookup: CDR1 SGDLS, CDR2 YYNGEE. V was clipped by 0 bases and J by 0 bases; unmatched bases: 8. This CDR3 is built from 18 residues. CDR3 in amino acids: CASSVESGQGFSGNTIYF. The CDR3 DNA reads TGTGCCAGCAGCGTAGAGTCAGGACAGGGTTTCTCTGGAAACACCATATATTTT.

This sequence joins TRBV12-3 or TRBV12-4 and TRBJ2-7, with 12 bases fitting TRBD2. The CDR3 contains 13 residues. V was clipped by 8 bases and J by 6 bases; unmatched bases: 5. The CDR3 reads CASALAGGGEQYF. The CDR3 region has the DNA TGTGCCAGCGCTCTAGCGGGGGGGGGCGAGCAGTACTTC.

V gene TRBV19 combines with J gene TRBJ1-5, with 12 bases aligning to TRBD1. From germline, CDR1 is LNHDA and CDR2 SQIVND (reference sequence). Germline trimming cut 4 bases from V and 7 bases from J; bases unmatched to any gene: 5. The CDR3 has 15 residues. In DNA form, the CDR3 reads TGTGCCAGTAGTACCGGGACAGGGGGCGTCCAGCCCCAGCATTTT. This codes for CASSTGTGGVQPQHF.

The V and J genes are TRBV12-3 or TRBV12-4 and TRBJ1-2, with a weak D call TRBD1 (5 bases). The CDR3 length is 12 residues. V lost 2 bases, J lost 8 bases, and 9 bases lay in between. The CDR3 reads CASSLRGGGYTF. The CDR3 DNA reads as TGTGCCAGCAGTTTAAGGGGAGGGGGCTACACCTTC.

The V call is TRBV5-6, the J call TRBJ2-5; D is uncertain. Trimming cost V 0 bases and J 2 bases, with 2 bases left between them. CDR1 SGHDT and CDR2 YYEEEE come from the germline V gene. This CDR3 is 12 amino acids long. The chain's CDR3 is CASSLAQETQYF. The CDR3 nucleotides read TGTGCCAGCAGCTTGGCTCAAGAGACCCAGTACTTC. Looking up the rest from reference TRBV5-6 and TRBJ2-5 gives the full variable domain: DAGVTQSPTHLIKTRGQQVTLRCSPKSGHDTVSWYQQALGQGPQFIFQYYEEEERQRGNFPDRFSGHQFPNYSSELNVNALLLGDSALYLCASSLAQETQYFGPGTRLLVL.

The chain's CDR3 is CASSTRLAGVDTQYF. The CDR3 region has the DNA TGTGCCAGCAGTACCCGACTAGCGGGAGTAGATACGCAGTATTTT. The chain is built from TRBV28 and TRBJ2-3; 12 nucleotides agree with TRBD2. Germline CDR1 MDHEN, CDR2 SYDVKM. CDR3 size: 15 residues. The junction had 5 bases not matched to a gene; V was cut back by 5 bases and J by 5 bases.

This clone was seen repeatedly, ten times or more. The rearrangement uses TRBV2 and TRBJ2-7; TRBD2 might be the D (5 bases). Trimming removed 11 bases at V and 0 bases at J, with 20 bases between. Germline-derived CDR1 and CDR2 are SNHLY and FYNNEI. The CDR3 has 15 amino acids. CDR3 nucleotide sequence: TGTGCCCTAGCCCCCCTCGTTAGTAGCTCCTACGAGCAGTACTTC. This gives the protein CALAPLVSSSYEQYF.

J is TRBJ2-3 and V is TRBV11-3; D is unclear. Germline CDR1 is SGHNT and CDR2 is YENEEA. The germline V and J ends were trimmed by 0 bases and 2 bases, with 12 bases remaining between them. The length of the CDR3 is 16 residues. CDR3 DNA: TGTGCCAGCAGCTTAGATATTGGGCGTCTCACAGATACGCAGTATTTT. Protein sequence: CASSLDIGRLTDTQYF.

The chain has TRBV15 and TRBJ2-1, with a tentative D call TRBD2 (5 bases). This CDR3 spans 15 amino acids. V lost 5 bases and J 0 bases, leaving 11 bases between the germline ends. The germline V gene encodes CDR1 LNHNV and CDR2 YYDKDF (reference sequence). Written as DNA, the CDR3 is TGTGCCACCAGCGGTAGCGAAAGCTCCTACAATGAGCAGTTCTTC. It translates to CATSGSESSYNEQFF.

V gene TRBV20-1 combines with J gene TRBJ1-1, with 8 bases aligning to TRBD1. V shed 3 bases, J shed 11 bases, and the junction held 20 bases outside the gene matches. The CDR3 sequence is 16 residues long. Germline loops: CDR1 DFQATT, CDR2 SNEGSKA (reference sequence). CDR3 in DNA: TGCAGTGCTAGTCGGCAGTTGGGCAGGGGGCTTAGAACGGCTTTCTTT. It specifies CSASRQLGRGLRTAFF.

The chain employs TRBV2 and TRBJ1-5, with D hard to call. The V end was cut by 6 bases, the J end by 2 bases, with 11 bases between. Germline CDR1 and CDR2: SNHLY and FYNNEI. CDR3 length equals 14 residues. CDR3 sequence (DNA): TGTGCCAGCAGCCAGGCGATGGGCAATCAGCCCCAGCATTTT. As protein: CASSQAMGNQPQHF.

There are a few counts of this clone. The rearrangement joins TRBV10-1 to TRBJ1-1; TRBD1 matches at 8 bases. The CDR3 contains 16 residues. Germline values: CDR1 WNHNN, CDR2 SYGVQD (reference sequence). V lost 0 bases to trimming and J lost 0 bases; unmatched junction nucleotides: 3. In DNA, the CDR3 is TGCGCCAGCAGTGAGTCCCGGACAGGGATGAACACTGAAGCTTTCTTT. It yields the protein CASSESRTGMNTEAFF.

V gene TRBV19 combines with J gene TRBJ1-2; 7 bases align to TRBD1. The CDR3 has 13 residues. The junction had 5 bases not matched to a gene; V was cut back by 4 bases and J by 6 bases. Germline lookup yields CDR1 LNHDA and CDR2 SQIVND (reference sequence). DNA for the CDR3: TGTGCCAGTAGTAACGACAGGGAGCATGGCTACACCTTC. Translation gives CASSNDREHGYTF. Using reference TRBV19 and TRBJ1-2 for the parts outside the CDR3, the full variable domain is DGGITQSPKYLFRKEGQNVTLSCEQNLNHDAMYWYRQDPGQGLRLIYYSQIVNDFQKGDIAEGYSVSREKKESFPLTVTSAQKNPTAFYLCASSNDREHGYTFGSGTRLTVV.

The CDR3 protein is CASSLGQAVHYGYTF. In DNA form, the CDR3 reads TGTGCCAGCAGCCTAGGACAGGCCGTACACTATGGCTACACCTTC. This chain connects TRBV11-3 to TRBJ1-2; 7 bases match TRBD1. Germline CDR1 is SGHNT and CDR2 is YENEEA. Trimming at V came to 5 bases and at J to 3 bases, leaving 9 bases not matched to a gene. The CDR3 is 15 residues long.

V is TRBV10-3 and J is TRBJ2-7; weak D call: TRBD1 (6 bases). Germline V lookup: CDR1 ENHRY, CDR2 SYGVKD. Trimming stripped 8 bases from V and 2 bases from J, with 13 bases between. The CDR3 contains 13 residues. In nucleotides, the CDR3 is TGTGCCATCGGAACCGGGACAACCTACGAGCAGTACTTC. Protein sequence: CAIGTGTTYEQYF.

This clone turned up a few times. The gene calls are TRBV5-5 and TRBJ2-7, with 9 bases identical to TRBD1. The CDR3 covers 15 residues. Trimming took 1 base from V and 4 from J; bases not matched to a gene: 6. Germline CDR1 reads SGHKS; CDR2 reads YYEKEE (reference sequence). The CDR3 loop is CASSLSTGGPYEQYF. The CDR3 DNA reads as TGTGCCAGCAGCTTGAGCACAGGGGGCCCGTACGAGCAGTACTTC.

V and J are TRBV4-3 and TRBJ2-1; 14 positions agree with TRBD2. Germline CDR1 LGHNA, CDR2 YSLEER. The CDR3 contains 18 residues. The ends lost 0 bases at V and 8 bases at J; junction bases unmatched: 9. CDR3 sequence: CASSQERPGLAGVYEQFF. DNA of the CDR3: TGCGCCAGCAGCCAAGAAAGACCGGGACTAGCGGGAGTCTATGAGCAGTTCTTC.

Points on this clone: This sample includes further DNA sequences coding for the same CDR3. This chain uses TRBV20-1 with TRBJ1-2, with D perhaps matching TRBD1 (6 bases). The CDR3 length is 11 residues. CDR1 is DFQATT, CDR2 SNEGSKA, per germline (reference sequence). Trimming pared 6 bases from V and 4 bases from J, leaving 9 bases between. In DNA, the CDR3 is TGCAGTGCAAAACAGGGCTATGGCTACACCTTC. Translating gives CSAKQGYGYTF.

CDR3 coding DNA: TGTGCCATCAAAGACAGGGATCAGCCCCAGCATTTT. Translated: CAIKDRDQPQHF. The genes are TRBV10-3 and TRBJ1-5; 7 nucleotides match TRBD1. The V and J ends lost 7 bases and 5 bases, in that order; junction bases with no gene match: 2. This CDR3 is 12 amino acids long. Germline V gene lookup returns CDR1 ENHRY and CDR2 SYGVKD.

The rearrangement joins TRBV3-1 (or the pseudogene TRBV3-2) to TRBJ1-1; D is unclear. Germline assignment: CDR1 LGHDT and CDR2 YNNKEL (reference sequence). The CDR3 consists of 14 residues. Trimming removed 4 bases from V and 4 bases from J, with 13 bases in between. CDR3 amino acids: CASSPAGMGTEAFF. The CDR3 DNA is TGTGCCAGCAGCCCCGCGGGGATGGGCACTGAAGCTTTCTTT.

V and J are TRBV18 and TRBJ1-1; 7 nucleotides agree with TRBD1. The junction had 13 bases not matched to a gene; V was cut back by 6 bases and J by 6 bases. This CDR3 comprises 15 residues. In germline, CDR1 is KGHSH, CDR2 LQKENI. The CDR3 here is CASSLRQGLLPEAFF. The CDR3 DNA reads TGTGCCAGCTCTCTTCGACAGGGCTTACTCCCTGAAGCTTTCTTT.

The V and J genes are TRBV5-1 and TRBJ2-5, with D possibly TRBD1 on 5 matching bases. The germline V gene encodes CDR1 SGHRS and CDR2 YFSETQ. This CDR3 is 14 amino acids long. V gave up 5 bases and J gave up 3 bases, with 14 bases separating them. CDR3 sequence (DNA): TGCGCCAGCAGAGGGGCGCATTCCAAAGAGACCCAGTACTTC. Its translation is CASRGAHSKETQYF.

The chain employs TRBV5-5 and TRBJ2-6, with 7 bases fitting TRBD2. V lost 4 bases to trimming and J lost 0 bases; unmatched junction nucleotides: 10. The CDR3 is 18 residues long. Germline values: CDR1 SGHKS, CDR2 YYEKEE (reference sequence). DNA for the CDR3: TGTGCCAGCAGCGCAGCTAGCGGAGAGAGCTCTGGGGCCAACGTCCTGACTTTC. Protein product: CASSAASGESSGANVLTF.

The chain joins TRBV24-1 to TRBJ2-1; 10 nucleotides agree with TRBD2. The CDR3 spans 15 residues. V trimming: 7 bases; J trimming: 5 bases; junction bases outside the gene matches: 7. CDR1 and CDR2 from the germline V gene are KGHDR and SFDVKD. CDR3 amino acids: CATRQAGGRNNEQFF. The CDR3 nucleotides read TGTGCCACCAGACAAGCGGGAGGGAGAAACAATGAGCAGTTCTTC.

The chain joins TRBV20-1 to TRBJ2-4; 8 bases agree with TRBD1. Looked up from germline, CDR1 is DFQATT and CDR2 is SNEGSKA (reference sequence). Trimming at V came to 3 bases and at J to 6 bases, leaving 1 base not matched to a gene. This CDR3 is 12 amino acids long. The CDR3 region is CSASGTGNIQYF. The CDR3 DNA reads as TGCAGTGCTAGTGGGACAGGAAACATTCAGTACTTC.